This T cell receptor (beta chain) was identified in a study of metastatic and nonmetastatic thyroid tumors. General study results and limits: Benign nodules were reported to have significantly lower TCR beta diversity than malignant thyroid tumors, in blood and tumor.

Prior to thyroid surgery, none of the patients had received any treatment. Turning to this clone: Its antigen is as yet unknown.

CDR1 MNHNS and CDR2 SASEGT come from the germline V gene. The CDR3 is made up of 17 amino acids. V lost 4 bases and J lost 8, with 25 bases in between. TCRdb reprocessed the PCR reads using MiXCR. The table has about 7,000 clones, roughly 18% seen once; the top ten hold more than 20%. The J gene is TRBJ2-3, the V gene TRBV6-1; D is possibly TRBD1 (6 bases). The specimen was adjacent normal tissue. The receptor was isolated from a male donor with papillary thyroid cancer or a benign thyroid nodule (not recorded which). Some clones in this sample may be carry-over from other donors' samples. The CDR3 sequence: CASSGTGGNLPGSTQYF. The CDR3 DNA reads TGTGCCAGCAGTGGTACTGGGGGCAACCTACCGGGTAGTACGCAGTATTTT.